Listed here are 20 T cell receptor beta chains from one sample, sequenced in a study of OX40 agonist ivuxolimab in advanced cancers. TCRdb keeps only in-frame clones here, not all; method: immunoSEQ multiplex PCR. The sample gives tens of thousands of clones, around 80% of which show up once; approximately 2.4% is in the top ten. The starting material was CD4+ or CD8+ T cells sorted from blood, obtained in a trial of the OX40 agonist ivuxolimab. Receptors originate from an adult with an advanced solid tumor such as melanoma, head and neck, liver or kidney cancer.

The V and J genes are TRBV27 and TRBJ2-2; D call uncertain. CDR1 and CDR2 (germline): MNHEY, SMNVEV (reference sequence). With 5 bases removed from V and 5 bases from J, the gap between germline ends came to 18 bases. The CDR3 runs 16 residues. The DNA for the CDR3 is TGTGCCAGCAGTCCCCTTCAGCCCCTTTGGACCGGGGAGCTGTTTTTT. This encodes CASSPLQPLWTGELFF.

The CDR3 coding sequence is TGTGCCAGCAGTCTCGGGACAGGTCCCTATGGCTACACCTTC. Its protein is CASSLGTGPYGYTF. The chain uses TRBV27 and TRBJ1-2; 8 bases line up with TRBD1. CDR3 length equals 14 residues. Germline CDR1 and CDR2: MNHEY and SMNVEV (reference sequence). Losses at the gene ends were 5 bases for V and 4 bases for J; bases not matched to a gene: 6.

The chain couples TRBV30 to TRBJ2-2; D possibly corresponds to TRBD2 (6 bases). The CDR3 extends over 15 amino acids. Trimming pared 2 bases from V and 6 bases from J, leaving 16 bases between. Germline CDR1 is GTSNPN and CDR2 is SVGIG (reference sequence). The CDR3 spells CAWSLPSVGPGELFF. The DNA for the CDR3 is TGTGCCTGGAGTCTCCCTAGCGTAGGGCCCGGGGAGCTGTTTTTT. Using reference TRBV30 and TRBJ2-2 for the parts outside the CDR3, the full variable domain is SQTIHQWPATLVQPVGSPLSLECTVEGTSNPNLYWYRQAAGRGLQLLFYSVGIGQISSEVPQNLSASRPQDRQFILSSKKLLLSDSGFYLCAWSLPSVGPGELFFGEGSRLTVL.

V gene TRBV27 combines with J gene TRBJ1-4; D is unresolved. Trimming removed 1 base at V and 7 bases at J, with 13 bases between. Germline CDR1 and CDR2: MNHEY and SMNVEV (reference sequence). The CDR3 runs to 15 residues. Here the CDR3 DNA reads TGTGCCAGCAGTTTATGGTTGGGGAGTACTGAAAAACTGTTTTTT. The encoded protein is CASSLWLGSTEKLFF.

This sequence joins TRBV6-5 and TRBJ2-3; 9 nucleotides line up with TRBD2. The CDR3 is 16 amino acids. Trimming cost V 2 bases and J 5 bases; bases outside gene matches: 8. Germline V lookup: CDR1 MNHEY, CDR2 SVGAGI. Here the CDR3 DNA reads TGTGCCAGCAGTTACAAAGGCGGGGGGGCCGGAGATACGCAGTATTTT. This encodes CASSYKGGGAGDTQYF.

This clone appeared a single time. The rearrangement uses TRBV13 and TRBJ2-2; 8 bases agree with TRBD2. The V segment lost 4 bases and the J segment 1 base; nucleotides outside the gene matches: 5. Germline-derived CDR1 and CDR2 are PRHDT and FYEKMQ (reference sequence). CDR3 length equals 16 residues. CDR3 residues: CASSSRGLVNTGELFF. In DNA form, the CDR3 reads TGTGCCAGCAGCTCTAGGGGACTAGTGAACACCGGGGAGCTGTTTTTT.

The J gene is TRBJ2-1, the V gene TRBV7-9; D is ambiguous. The CDR3 loop spans 14 amino acids. Trimming shortened V by 1 base and J by 0 bases, and 4 bases separated the two germline ends. Looked up from germline, CDR1 is SEHNR and CDR2 is FQNEAQ (reference sequence). The CDR3 region is CASSLGSSYNEQFF. CDR3 DNA: TGTGCCAGCAGCTTAGGGAGCTCCTACAATGAGCAGTTCTTC.

J is TRBJ2-5 and V is TRBV5-1, with 13 bases matching TRBD2. Germline loops: CDR1 SGHRS, CDR2 YFSETQ. This CDR3 spans 16 amino acids. J was trimmed by 2 bases and V by 5 bases; bases with no gene match: 6. The CDR3 nucleotides read TGCGCCAGCAGTGGGACTAGCGGGACACTACAAGAGACCCAGTACTTC. This gives the protein CASSGTSGTLQETQYF.

This chain uses TRBV9 with TRBJ2-1; D gene ambiguous. The V end lost 0 bases, the J end lost 0 bases, and 7 bases lay between the germline ends. The CDR3 consists of 15 residues. Germline values: CDR1 SGDLS, CDR2 YYNGEE. The CDR3 loop is CASSVGPPSYNEQFF. For the CDR3, the DNA is TGTGCCAGCAGCGTAGGACCTCCCTCCTACAATGAGCAGTTCTTC.

This chain joins TRBV6-4 and TRBJ2-1; D call uncertain. Germline V gene lookup returns CDR1 MRHNA and CDR2 SNTAGT. The CDR3 sequence is 16 residues long. The ends were cut back, 8 bases at V and 1 base at J, with 18 bases in the middle. DNA for the CDR3: TGTGCCAGCGCTCGGACCTCCGCTCGATCCTACAATGAGCAGTTCTTC. This sequence encodes CASARTSARSYNEQFF.

This clone was observed a handful of times. This chain uses TRBV19 with TRBJ1-5; a weak D match, TRBD1 (5 bases). Per germline, CDR1 LNHDA and CDR2 SQIVND (reference sequence). Trimming removed 8 bases from V and 6 bases from J, with 11 bases in between. The length of the CDR3 is 12 residues. CDR3 protein: CASLGGVQPQHF. The CDR3 DNA follows: TGTGCCAGTCTGGGGGGGGTTCAGCCCCAGCATTTT.

The genes are TRBV14 and TRBJ2-7; no firm D call. This CDR3 is 15 amino acids long. The V end lost 1 base, the J end lost 2 bases, and 12 bases lay between the germline ends. CDR1 is SGHDN and CDR2 is FVKESK in the germline V gene. CDR3 sequence (DNA): TGTGCCAGCAGCCAAGGTGCCTACAAGCCCTACGAGCAGTACTTC. Amino acid sequence: CASSQGAYKPYEQYF.

This clone was recorded only once. The genes are TRBV5-4 and TRBJ1-2, with a possible D match to TRBD1 (6 bases). The CDR3 runs to 13 residues. Germline values: CDR1 SGHNT, CDR2 YYREEE (reference sequence). The V gene lost 7 bases and the J gene lost 6 bases, with 16 bases spanning the gap. The CDR3 nucleotides read TGTGCCAGCGGTATAGGGGGGGCTCATGGCTACACCTTC. It specifies CASGIGGAHGYTF.

Of note for this clone: Other DNA sequences in this sample translate to the same CDR3. The V and J genes are TRBV28 and TRBJ1-2, with a weak D call TRBD1 (6 bases). The V gene lost 3 bases and the J gene lost 3 bases, with 8 bases spanning the gap. The CDR3 extends over 13 amino acids. Germline CDR1 MDHEN, CDR2 SYDVKM. CDR3 sequence reads: CASSLSGDYGYTF. For the CDR3, the DNA is TGTGCCAGCAGTTTGTCAGGGGACTATGGCTACACCTTC.

This clone was found many times. This chain connects TRBV6-1 to TRBJ1-5; D is ambiguous. This CDR3 has 11 residues. Trimming took 6 bases from V and 11 from J, leaving 11 bases between them. The germline V gene encodes CDR1 MNHNS and CDR2 SASEGT. DNA of the CDR3: TGTGCCAGCAGCCTTGGCTGGTCCCAGCATTTT. Encoded protein: CASSLGWSQHF.

This chain joins TRBV7-3 and TRBJ1-3; maybe TRBD1 (6 bases). Germline CDR1 SGHTA, CDR2 FQGTGA. V lost 1 base to trimming and J lost 3 bases, with 10 bases between them. The CDR3 has 15 residues. In DNA form, the CDR3 reads TGTGCCAGCAGCTTAAGGGGGGGCTTTGGAAACACCATATATTTT. It is translated as CASSLRGGFGNTIYF.

Of note for this clone: Other DNA sequences in the same sample also yield this CDR3. The chain recombines TRBV15 with TRBJ1-5; D call uncertain. This CDR3 has 15 residues. Germline V gene sequence: CDR1 LNHNV, CDR2 YYDKDF (reference sequence). The V end lost 3 bases, the J end lost 0 bases, and 9 bases lay between the germline ends. CDR3 DNA: TGTGCCACCAGCAGGGATCCCGGTAGCAATCAGCCCCAGCATTTT. The encoded protein is CATSRDPGSNQPQHF.

Written as DNA, the CDR3 is TGTGCCAGCAGCTTAATTAGCGGGGGGGCCATCTACGAGCAGTACTTC. Its translation: CASSLISGGAIYEQYF. V is TRBV5-4 and J is TRBJ2-7, with 11 bases matching TRBD2. The CDR3 has 16 residues. The ends lost 2 bases at V and 3 bases at J; junction bases unmatched: 7. Germline values: CDR1 SGHNT, CDR2 YYREEE (reference sequence).

The V gene is TRBV4-3, the J gene TRBJ2-3; a possible D gene is TRBD2 (6 bases). This CDR3 is 16 amino acids long. Germline V lookup: CDR1 LGHNA, CDR2 YSLEER. Trimming took off 0 bases at V and 4 bases at J, with 14 bases between the two ends. CDR3 bases: TGCGCCAGCAGCCAAGACCTTGGGGGGTCAGCAGATACGCAGTATTTT. This translates into CASSQDLGGSADTQYF.

A single count supports this clone. CDR3 amino acids: CASSHSVRVGDQPQHF. CDR3 DNA: TGTGCCAGCAGCCACTCCGTCAGGGTAGGAGATCAGCCCCAGCATTTT. The chain is built from TRBV16 and TRBJ1-5; TRBD1 is a possible D gene (5 bases). Germline lookup yields CDR1 KGHSY and CDR2 FQNENV. The CDR3 length is 16 residues. V dropped 3 bases and J dropped 5 bases, with 17 bases sitting between them.